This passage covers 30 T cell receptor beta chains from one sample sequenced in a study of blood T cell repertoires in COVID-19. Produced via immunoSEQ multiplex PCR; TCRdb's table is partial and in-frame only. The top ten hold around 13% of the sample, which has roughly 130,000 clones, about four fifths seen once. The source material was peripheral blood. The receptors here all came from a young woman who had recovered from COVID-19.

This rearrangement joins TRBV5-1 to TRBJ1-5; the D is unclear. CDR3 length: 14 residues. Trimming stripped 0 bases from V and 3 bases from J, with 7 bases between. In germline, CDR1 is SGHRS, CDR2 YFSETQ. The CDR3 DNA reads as TGCGCCAGCAGCTTGGGGGAGGACAATCAGCCCCAGCATTTT. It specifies CASSLGEDNQPQHF.

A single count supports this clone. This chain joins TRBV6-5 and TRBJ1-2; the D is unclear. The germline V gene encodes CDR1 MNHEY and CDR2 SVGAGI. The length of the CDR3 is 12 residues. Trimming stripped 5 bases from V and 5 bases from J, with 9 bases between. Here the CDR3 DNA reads TGTGCCAGCAGTCAAAGGGAGTATGGCTACACCTTC. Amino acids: CASSQREYGYTF.

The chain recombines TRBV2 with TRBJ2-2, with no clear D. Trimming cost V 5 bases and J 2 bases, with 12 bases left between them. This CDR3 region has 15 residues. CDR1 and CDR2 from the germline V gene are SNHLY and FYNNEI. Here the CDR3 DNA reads TGTGCCAGCAGTCCTGACTCCGAAAACACCGGGGAGCTGTTTTTT. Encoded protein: CASSPDSENTGELFF.

Here the CDR3 reads CASSVTGLANTEAFF. CDR3 DNA sequence: TGTGCCAGCAGTGTTACGGGACTTGCGAACACTGAAGCTTTCTTT. The rearrangement uses TRBV2 and TRBJ1-1; D is possibly TRBD1 (5 bases). Germline V gene sequence: CDR1 SNHLY, CDR2 FYNNEI. This CDR3 has 15 residues. V was shortened by 4 bases and J by 1 base, with 13 bases between the two germline ends. Supplemented by reference TRBV2 and TRBJ1-1, the full variable domain reads EPEVTQTPSHQVTQMGQEVILRCVPISNHLYFYWYRQILGQKVEFLVSFYNNEISEKSEIFDDQFSVERPDGSNFTLKIRSTKLEDSAMYFCASSVTGLANTEAFFGQGTRLTVV.

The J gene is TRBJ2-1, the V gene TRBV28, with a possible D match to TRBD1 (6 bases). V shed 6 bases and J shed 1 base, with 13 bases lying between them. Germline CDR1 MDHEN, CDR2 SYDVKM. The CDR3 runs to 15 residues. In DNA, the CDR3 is TGTGCCAGCAGGGGACAAGCCCTTTCCTACAATGAGCAGTTCTTC. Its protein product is CASRGQALSYNEQFF.

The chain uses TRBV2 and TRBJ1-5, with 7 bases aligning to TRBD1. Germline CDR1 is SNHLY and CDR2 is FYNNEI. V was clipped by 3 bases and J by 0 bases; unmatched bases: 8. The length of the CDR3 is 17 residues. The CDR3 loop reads CASSDAPGQYSNQPQHF. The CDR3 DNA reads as TGTGCCAGCAGTGATGCCCCGGGACAGTATAGCAATCAGCCCCAGCATTTT. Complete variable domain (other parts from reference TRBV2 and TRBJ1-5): EPEVTQTPSHQVTQMGQEVILRCVPISNHLYFYWYRQILGQKVEFLVSFYNNEISEKSEIFDDQFSVERPDGSNFTLKIRSTKLEDSAMYFCASSDAPGQYSNQPQHFGDGTRLSIL.

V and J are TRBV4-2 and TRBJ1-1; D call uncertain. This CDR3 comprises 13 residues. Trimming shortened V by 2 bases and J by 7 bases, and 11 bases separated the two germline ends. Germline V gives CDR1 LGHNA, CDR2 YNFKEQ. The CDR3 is CASSQTLGGEAFF. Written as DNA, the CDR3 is TGTGCCAGCAGCCAAACCCTGGGAGGTGAAGCTTTCTTT.

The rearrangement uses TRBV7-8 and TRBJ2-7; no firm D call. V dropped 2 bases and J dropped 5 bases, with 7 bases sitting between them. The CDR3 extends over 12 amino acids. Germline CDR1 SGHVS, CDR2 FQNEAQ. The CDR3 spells CASSLRRDEQYF. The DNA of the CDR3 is TGTGCCAGCAGCTTACGCCGGGACGAGCAGTACTTC.

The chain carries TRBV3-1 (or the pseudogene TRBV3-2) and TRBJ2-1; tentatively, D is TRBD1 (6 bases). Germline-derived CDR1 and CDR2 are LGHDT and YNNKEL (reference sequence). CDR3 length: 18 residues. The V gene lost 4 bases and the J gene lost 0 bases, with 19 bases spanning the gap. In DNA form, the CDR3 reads TGTGCCAGCAGCCCCCAAGGACAGAGACCTAGCTCCTACAATGAGCAGTTCTTC. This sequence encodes CASSPQGQRPSSYNEQFF.

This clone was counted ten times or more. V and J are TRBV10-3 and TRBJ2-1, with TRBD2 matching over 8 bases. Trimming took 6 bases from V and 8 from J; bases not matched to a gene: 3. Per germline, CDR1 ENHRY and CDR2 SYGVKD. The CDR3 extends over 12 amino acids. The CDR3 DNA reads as TGTGCCATCAGCGCGACTAGCGATGAGCAGTTCTTC. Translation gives CAISATSDEQFF.

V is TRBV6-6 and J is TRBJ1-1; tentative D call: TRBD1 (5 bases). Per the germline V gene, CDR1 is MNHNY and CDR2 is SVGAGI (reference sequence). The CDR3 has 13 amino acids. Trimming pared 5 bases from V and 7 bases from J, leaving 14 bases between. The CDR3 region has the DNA TGTGCCAGCAGTGCGAGGTCTCAGGGTGAAGCTTTCTTT. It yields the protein CASSARSQGEAFF.

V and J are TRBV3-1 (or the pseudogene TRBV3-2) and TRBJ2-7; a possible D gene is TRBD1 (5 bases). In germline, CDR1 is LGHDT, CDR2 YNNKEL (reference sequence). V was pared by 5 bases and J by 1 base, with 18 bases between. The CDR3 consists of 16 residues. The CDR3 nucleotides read TGTGCCAGCAGCGCTAGTTATACAGGTCGATCCTACGAGCAGTACTTC. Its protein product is CASSASYTGRSYEQYF.

The CDR3 is CASSVTSGANTGELFF. DNA for the CDR3: TGCGCCAGCAGCGTGACTAGCGGGGCAAACACCGGGGAGCTGTTTTTT. The chain joins TRBV5-1 to TRBJ2-2; TRBD2 matches 11 bases. V trimming: 4 bases; J trimming: 2 bases; junction bases outside the gene matches: 4. From germline, CDR1 is SGHRS and CDR2 YFSETQ. CDR3 length: 16 amino acids.

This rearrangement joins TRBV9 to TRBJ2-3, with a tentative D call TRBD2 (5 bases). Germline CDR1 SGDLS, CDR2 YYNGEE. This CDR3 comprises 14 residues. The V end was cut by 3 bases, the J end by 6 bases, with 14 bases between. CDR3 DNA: TGTGCCAGCAGCGCCCCGAGGGCCGCGGATACGCAGTATTTT. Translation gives CASSAPRAADTQYF.

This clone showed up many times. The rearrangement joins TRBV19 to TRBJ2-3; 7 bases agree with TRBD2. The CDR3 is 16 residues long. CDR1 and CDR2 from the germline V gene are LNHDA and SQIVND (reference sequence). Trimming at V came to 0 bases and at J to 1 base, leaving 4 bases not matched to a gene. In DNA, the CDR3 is TGTGCCAGTAGTATAGAATTTCGGGGGGGCACAGATACGCAGTATTTT. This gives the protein CASSIEFRGGTDTQYF.

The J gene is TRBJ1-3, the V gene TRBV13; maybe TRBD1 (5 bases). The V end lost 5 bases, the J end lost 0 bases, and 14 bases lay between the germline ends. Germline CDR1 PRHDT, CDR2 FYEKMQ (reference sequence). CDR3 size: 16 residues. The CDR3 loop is CASSARTPRSGNTIYF. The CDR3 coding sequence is TGTGCCAGCAGCGCCCGGACACCTCGCTCTGGAAACACCATATATTTT.

The CDR3, as DNA: TGTGCCAGTAGTATACTAGCGGGATACCACTACGAGCAGTACTTC. Amino acids: CASSILAGYHYEQYF. This rearrangement joins TRBV19 to TRBJ2-7, with 9 positions matching TRBD2. CDR1 and CDR2 (germline): LNHDA, SQIVND (reference sequence). The CDR3 runs to 15 residues. V shed 2 bases and J 3 bases; nucleotides not matched to a gene: 5.

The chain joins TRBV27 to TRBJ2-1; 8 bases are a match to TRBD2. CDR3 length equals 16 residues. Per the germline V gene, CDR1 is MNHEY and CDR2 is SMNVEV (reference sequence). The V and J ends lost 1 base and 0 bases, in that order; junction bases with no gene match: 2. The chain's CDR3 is CASSLLGTSSYNEQFF. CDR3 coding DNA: TGTGCCAGCAGTTTATTGGGGACTAGCTCCTACAATGAGCAGTTCTTC.

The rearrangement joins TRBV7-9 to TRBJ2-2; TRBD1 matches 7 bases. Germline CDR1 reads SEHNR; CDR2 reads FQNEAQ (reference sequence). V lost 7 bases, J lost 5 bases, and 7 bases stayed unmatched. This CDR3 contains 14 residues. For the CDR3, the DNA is TGTGCCAGCACCCTTGACAGGGTAACCGGGGAGCTGTTTTTT. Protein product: CASTLDRVTGELFF.

The CDR3 coding sequence is TGTGCCAGCAGCTTCGTAGCGGTCAACACCGGGGAGCTGTTTTTT. Protein: CASSFVAVNTGELFF. The chain combines TRBV5-4 with TRBJ2-2, with D maybe TRBD2 (6 bases). The V and J ends lost 2 bases and 2 bases respectively, with 10 bases between them. Germline V gives CDR1 SGHNT, CDR2 YYREEE (reference sequence). The CDR3 contains 15 residues.

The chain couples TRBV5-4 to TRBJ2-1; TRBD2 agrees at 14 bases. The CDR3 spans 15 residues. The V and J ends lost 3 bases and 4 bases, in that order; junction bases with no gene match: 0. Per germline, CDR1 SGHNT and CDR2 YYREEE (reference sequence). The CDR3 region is CASSWTSGRYNEQFF. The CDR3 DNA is TGTGCCAGCAGCTGGACTAGCGGGAGGTACAATGAGCAGTTCTTC.

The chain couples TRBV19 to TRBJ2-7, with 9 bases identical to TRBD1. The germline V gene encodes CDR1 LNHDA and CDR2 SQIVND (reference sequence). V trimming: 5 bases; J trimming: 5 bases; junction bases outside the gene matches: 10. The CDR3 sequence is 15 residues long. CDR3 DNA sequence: TGTGCCAGTAGTCTATTTCGGACAGGGGTGAACGAGCAGTACTTC. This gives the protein CASSLFRTGVNEQYF.

CDR3 bases: TGCGCCAGCAGCCAAGATAGAGGACAGCCCCAGCATTTT. Translating it yields CASSQDRGQPQHF. This chain connects TRBV4-1 to TRBJ1-5, with unresolved D. Germline V gives CDR1 MGHRA, CDR2 YSYEKL. The CDR3 length is 13 residues. V lost 0 bases and J 7 bases, leaving 7 bases between the germline ends.

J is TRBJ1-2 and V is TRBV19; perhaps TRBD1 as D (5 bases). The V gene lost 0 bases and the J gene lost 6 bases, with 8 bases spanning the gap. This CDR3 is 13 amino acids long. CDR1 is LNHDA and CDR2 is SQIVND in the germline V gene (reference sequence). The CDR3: CASSIDPGDGYTF. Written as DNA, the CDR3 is TGTGCCAGTAGTATAGATCCGGGGGATGGCTACACCTTC.

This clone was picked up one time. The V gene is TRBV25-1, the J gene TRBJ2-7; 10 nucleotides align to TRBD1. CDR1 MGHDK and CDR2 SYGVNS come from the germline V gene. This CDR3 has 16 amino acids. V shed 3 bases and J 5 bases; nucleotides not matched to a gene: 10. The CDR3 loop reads CASSDRAGTGDDEQYF. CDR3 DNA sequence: TGTGCCAGCAGTGATAGAGCCGGGACAGGGGACGACGAGCAGTACTTC.

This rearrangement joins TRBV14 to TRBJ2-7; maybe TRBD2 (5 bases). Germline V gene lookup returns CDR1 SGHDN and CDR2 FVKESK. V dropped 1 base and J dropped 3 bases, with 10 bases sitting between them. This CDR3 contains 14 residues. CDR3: CASSQGGANYEQYF. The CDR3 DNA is TGTGCCAGCAGCCAAGGGGGAGCTAACTACGAGCAGTACTTC.

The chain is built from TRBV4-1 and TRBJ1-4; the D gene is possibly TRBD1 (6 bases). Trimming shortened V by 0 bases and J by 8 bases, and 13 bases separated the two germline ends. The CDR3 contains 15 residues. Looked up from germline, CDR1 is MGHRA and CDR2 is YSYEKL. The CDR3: CASSQEGAGVEKLFF. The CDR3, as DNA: TGCGCCAGCAGCCAAGAAGGGGCAGGGGTGGAAAAACTGTTTTTT.

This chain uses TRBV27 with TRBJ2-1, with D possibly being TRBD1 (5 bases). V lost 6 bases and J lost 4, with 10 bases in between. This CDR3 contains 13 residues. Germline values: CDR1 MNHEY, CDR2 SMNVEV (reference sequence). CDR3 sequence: CASSKTVYNEQFF. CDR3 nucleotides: TGTGCCAGCAGCAAGACAGTATACAATGAGCAGTTCTTC.

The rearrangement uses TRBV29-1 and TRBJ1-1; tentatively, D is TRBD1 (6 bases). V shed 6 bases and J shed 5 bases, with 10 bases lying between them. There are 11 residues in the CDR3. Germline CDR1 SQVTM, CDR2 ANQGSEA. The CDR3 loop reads CSVATGTEAFF. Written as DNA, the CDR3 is TGCAGCGTAGCGACAGGTACTGAAGCTTTCTTT.

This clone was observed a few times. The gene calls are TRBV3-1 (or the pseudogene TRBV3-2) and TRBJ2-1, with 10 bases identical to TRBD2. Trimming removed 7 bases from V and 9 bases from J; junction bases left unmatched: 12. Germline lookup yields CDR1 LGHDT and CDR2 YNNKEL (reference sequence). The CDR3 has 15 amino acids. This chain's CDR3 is CASKDFASGGREQFF. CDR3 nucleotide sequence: TGTGCCAGCAAAGACTTCGCTAGCGGGGGACGTGAGCAGTTCTTC.